The source of this TCR beta chain is a study of blood T cell repertoires in COVID-19. The overall study: Collection of acute and convalescent COVID-19 samples took place in the United States, Italy and Spain.

The germline V gene has CDR1 MDHEN and CDR2 SYDVKM. V shed 3 bases and J 4 bases; nucleotides not matched to a gene: 0. The CDR3 spans 12 residues. Authors' data handling: The authors estimated nucleated cell counts from reference gene primer amplification. The assay was immunoSEQ multiplex PCR, and TCRdb's table has in-frame clones only and misses some. V and J calls and clone size are copied from that table; D and trimming were computed from the DNA. The sample carries some 120,000 clones, 70% to 90% recorded once. The sample consisted of peripheral blood. V gene TRBV28 combines with J gene TRBJ2-7; 7 positions agree with TRBD2. The source is a woman in her sixties with acute or convalescent COVID-19. DNA of the CDR3: TGTGCCAGCAGTTTGCGGGAGTACGAGCAGTACTTC. The encoded protein is CASSLREYEQYF. Complete variable domain (other parts from reference TRBV28 and TRBJ2-7): DVKVTQSSRYLVKRTGEKVFLECVQDMDHENMFWYRQDPGLGLRLIYFSYDVKMKEKGDIPEGYSVSREKKERFSLILESASTNQTSMYLCASSLREYEQYFGPGTRLTVT.